This T cell receptor beta chain was sequenced in a study of spatial heterogeneity in lung cancer. Study at large: Detection consistently captured more beta-chain sequences than alpha-chain sequences. The mean occurrence of each unique TCR and UMI combination in raw reads exceeded nine.

TCRdb reanalysed the 5' RACE reads using MiXCR and keeps one entry per CDR3 protein. This table holds over 45,000 distinct CDR3 sequences, roughly 5% found once. This clonotype was observed many times. Its antigen remains unknown. Germline assignment: CDR1 DFQATT and CDR2 SNEGSKA (reference sequence). The V gene lost 3 bases and the J gene lost 2 bases, with 9 bases spanning the gap. This CDR3 is 13 amino acids long. Study-wide findings and caveats: Relative to follow-up, resection was when ubiquitous expanded tumor TCRs appeared more in blood.

Time point noted: sample taken at primary tumor resection. Whole RNA, isolated from tumor, nontumor lung or frozen PBMC, was sequenced without prior sorting. Samples were donated by 72 untreated early-stage non-small cell lung cancer patients. The sample was PBMCs, taken at surgery. V usage is TRBV20-1 and J usage is TRBJ2-3; weak D call: TRBD2 (6 bases). The TCR sequence derives from a male donor with early-stage non-small cell lung cancer. The CDR3 coding sequence is TGCAGTGCTAGTAAGGACTACACAGATACGCAGTATTTT. It translates to CSASKDYTDTQYF.